The sequence of this T cell receptor beta chain was determined in a study of blood T cell repertoires in COVID-19. A note on this clone: Other DNA sequences in this specimen translate into the identical CDR3.

Method: immunoSEQ multiplex PCR; TCRdb's copy keeps in-frame clones and lacks some. The repertoire holds 150,000 to 200,000 clones, with around 85% as singletons. The sequenced sample consisted of peripheral blood. The TCR originated in a man aged 60 to 75 with acute or convalescent COVID-19.

The CDR3 loop is CASSSGGTEAFF. DNA for the CDR3: TGTGCCAGCAGTTCGGGGGGCACTGAAGCTTTCTTT. V is TRBV28 and J is TRBJ1-1, with D possibly being TRBD1 (5 bases). The germline gives CDR1 MDHEN, CDR2 SYDVKM. Trimming shortened V by 4 bases and J by 4 bases, and 7 bases separated the two germline ends. This CDR3 has 12 amino acids. Filled out from reference TRBV28 and TRBJ1-1, the complete variable domain reads DVKVTQSSRYLVKRTGEKVFLECVQDMDHENMFWYRQDPGLGLRLIYFSYDVKMKEKGDIPEGYSVSREKKERFSLILESASTNQTSMYLCASSSGGTEAFFGQGTRLTVV.